What follows describes a single T cell receptor beta chain. What it binds is unknown. Generated by immunoSEQ multiplex PCR, the TCRdb table keeps only in-frame clones and is missing some. The sample lists about 160,000 clones; roughly 90% were seen once. This entry comes from a study of T cell responses to AZD1222 COVID-19 vaccine. Findings and caveats of the study: It should be noted that donors were predominantly white British and more often female, and clonal diversity was possibly underestimated. Dominant CD4 TCR responses targeted spike regions 160-218 and 743-854. Epitopes outside B.1.351 and B.1.1.7 mutated regions reportedly drew nearly half of spike TCRs. The breadth and depth of Spike-specific TCRs increased once two AZD1222 doses had been given.

The germline V gene has CDR1 SQVTM and CDR2 ANQGSEA. The CDR3 length is 11 residues. Trimming stripped 8 bases from V and 5 bases from J, with 12 bases between. The sample here was peripheral blood, taken 28 days after the second AZD1222 dose. The TCR comes from an adult who received the AZD1222 COVID-19 vaccine. The rearrangement uses TRBV29-1 and TRBJ1-2, with D uncertain. The CDR3 region is CSTLTGYGYTF. CDR3 sequence (DNA): TGCAGCACCCTTACTGGGTATGGCTACACCTTC.